These T cell receptor beta chains were read from a single sample in a study of cytomegalovirus exposure and HLA in healthy donors. Measured with immunoSEQ multiplex PCR; TCRdb has only the in-frame clones, and not every one. The data show 150,000 to 200,000 clones, almost 85% seen once. The specimen sequenced was PBMCs. These receptor sequences come from a boy between 2 and 10 years old in good health and CMV-seronegative. CDR3s include the opening cysteine and the closing phenylalanine or tryptophan. The order of the fields is J gene, V gene, D gene, clone size, CDR3 DNA, CDR3 protein. The D gene is left open where the match is weak. Clone size appears in some rows only: once, few, many, or a class for an expanded clone.

TRBJ1-2 | TRBV5-5 | TRBD1 | . | TGTGCCAGCAGCCCCGGGACAGGGTATGGCTACACCTTC | CASSPGTGYGYTF
TRBJ2-5 | TRBV7-9 | TRBD2 | . | TGTGCCAGCAGCTGGGGGGGGCAAGAGACCCAGTACTTC | CASSWGGQETQYF
TRBJ2-5 | TRBV5-7 | TRBD1 | . | TGTGCCAGCAGCTTGAGCTCCCAGGGGGTCGACTCATTAGAGACCCAGTACTTC | CASSLSSQGVDSLETQYF
TRBJ1-2 | TRBV30 | TRBD1 | . | TGTGCCTGGACAACACTGACAGGGGACCTGAGAGCTAACTATGGCTACACCTTC | CAWTTLTGDLRANYGYTF
TRBJ1-3 | TRBV5-6 | . | few | TGTGCCAGCAGCTTGGCAGGGGACGTAGCTGGAAACACCATATATTTT | CASSLAGDVAGNTIYF
TRBJ2-3 | TRBV5-4 | TRBD1 | . | TGTGCCAGCAGCGGGGACAGGAGCGCGGCAGATACGCAGTATTTT | CASSGDRSAADTQYF
TRBJ2-7 | TRBV10-2 | TRBD1 | . | TGCGCCAGCAGTGAATCAGGGGGTCGTTCCTACGAGCAGTACTTC | CASSESGGRSYEQYF
TRBJ2-3 | TRBV10-3 | . | . | TGTGCCATCAGTGATGGGGGGGCTCGATCAGATACGCAGTATTTT | CAISDGGARSDTQYF
TRBJ1-4 | TRBV7-9 | . | . | TGTGCCAGCAGCTTGAAGAGAGGGGACTCTAATGAAAAACTGTTTTTT | CASSLKRGDSNEKLFF
TRBJ2-7 | TRBV6-5 | . | . | TGTGCCAGCAGTTACGACAGATTATACGAGCAGTACTTC | CASSYDRLYEQYF
TRBJ2-1 | TRBV30 | TRBD2 | . | TGTGCCTGGAGTGTACGGGTGGGAGCGGGAGCGGAGCAGTTCTTC | CAWSVRVGAGAEQFF
TRBJ2-2 | TRBV9 | . | once | TGTGCCAGCAGCGTAGAACCTAGCCTAGTCGGGGAGCTGTTTTTT | CASSVEPSLVGELFF
TRBJ2-4 | TRBV7-2 | TRBD2 | once | TGTGCCAGCAGCTTACTAGCGGGAGCCAAAAACATTCAGTACTTC | CASSLLAGAKNIQYF
TRBJ2-5 | TRBV5-4 | TRBD2 | . | TGTGCCAGCAGCCGGACTAGCGCCTTCCAAGAGACCCAGTACTTC | CASSRTSAFQETQYF
TRBJ2-1 | TRBV5-1 | TRBD2 | . | TGCGCCAGCAGCTGGGAAACCGGGACTAGCGGGGGAAACAATGAGCAGTTCTTC | CASSWETGTSGGNNEQFF
TRBJ2-2 | TRBV21-1 | . | . | TGTGCCAGCAGCAAATATCAGGGGCGATGCACCGGGGAGCTGTTTTTT | CASSKYQGRCTGELFF
TRBJ1-3 | TRBV5-1 | TRBD1 | . | TGCGCCAGCACCTCCGGGACAGGGTTATCTGGAAACACCATATATTTT | CASTSGTGLSGNTIYF
TRBJ1-2 | TRBV10-1 | TRBD1 | . | TGCGCCAGCAGATTCGCAGGGGGTCTCTACGGCTACACCTTC | CASRFAGGLYGYTF
TRBJ2-7 | TRBV10-2 | TRBD2 | . | TGCGCCAGCAGAATAGCGGGAGAGGTATTCTACGAGCAGTACTTC | CASRIAGEVFYEQYF
TRBJ2-1 | TRBV2 | TRBD2 | . | TGTGCCAGCGGCGTTCTAGCGGGAGTCAATGAGCAGTTCTTC | CASGVLAGVNEQFF
TRBJ2-7 | TRBV29-1 | TRBD2 | . | TGCAGCGTTGAAGGGGGGACTAGCGGGAGATCCTACGAGCAGTACTTC | CSVEGGTSGRSYEQYF
TRBJ2-1 | TRBV6-5 | . | . | TGTGCCAGCAGTGCCCTTAGCTCCTACAATGAGCAGTTCTTC | CASSALSSYNEQFF
TRBJ2-1 | TRBV28 | . | . | TGTGCCAGCAACTCGGGGACTCCAAGGGAGTTCTTC | CASNSGTPREFF
TRBJ2-7 | TRBV4-1 | . | . | TGCGCCAGCAGCCATGGGGGAGGTAACTACGAGCAGTACTTC | CASSHGGGNYEQYF
TRBJ1-2 | TRBV5-5 | . | . | TGTGCCAGCAGCTTCTCCGACAGTCCTCAACTTTATGGCTACACCTTC | CASSFSDSPQLYGYTF
TRBJ2-3 | TRBV27 | . | . | TGTGCCAGCCACGCGGTGTCCACAGATACGCAGTATTTT | CASHAVSTDTQYF
TRBJ2-1 | TRBV7-2 | TRBD2 | . | TGTGCCAGCAGCCCTAGCGGGCTCTCCTACAATGAGCAGTTCTTC | CASSPSGLSYNEQFF
TRBJ2-3 | TRBV6-6 | TRBD1 | . | TGTGCCAGCAGTGAGGACAGGGTCACAGATACGCAGTATTTT | CASSEDRVTDTQYF
TRBJ2-1 | TRBV29-1 | TRBD2 | . | TGCAGCGTTACTAGCGGGAGTAATGAGCAGTTCTTC | CSVTSGSNEQFF
TRBJ1-2 | TRBV9 | . | . | TGTGCCAGCAGCGTAGGAGTCTATGGCTACACCTTC | CASSVGVYGYTF
TRBJ2-1 | TRBV5-4 | TRBD2 | . | TGTGCCAGCAGCTTGCAATCTAGCGGGCTGGTGGAGCAGTTCTTC | CASSLQSSGLVEQFF
TRBJ2-5 | TRBV4-1 | TRBD2 | . | TGCGCCAGCAGCCAAGGACTAGCGGGAGCCACGGGGGGTCAAGAGACCCAGTACTTC | CASSQGLAGATGGQETQYF
TRBJ2-1 | TRBV7-6 | . | . | TGTGCCAGCAGCTTAGAAGGGGGATTGAATGAGCAGTTCTTC | CASSLEGGLNEQFF
TRBJ2-3 | TRBV5-1 | . | . | TGCGCCAGCAGCCCGCTACGCACAGATACGCAGTATTTT | CASSPLRTDTQYF
TRBJ2-5 | TRBV29-1 | TRBD2 | few | TGCAGCGTTCTAGCGGGATCCGGCGAGACCCAGTACTTC | CSVLAGSGETQYF
TRBJ2-7 | TRBV9 | . | . | TGTGCCAGCAGCGTAGGGGCCGGCTCCTACGAGCAGTACTTC | CASSVGAGSYEQYF
TRBJ1-3 | TRBV29-1 | . | . | TGCAGCGTTGTACAGGGTTCCACCATATATTTT | CSVVQGSTIYF
TRBJ2-7 | TRBV6-1 | . | . | TGTGCCAGCAGGGACACCGGATACGAGCAGTACTTC | CASRDTGYEQYF
TRBJ1-5 | TRBV28 | TRBD1 | . | TGTGCCAGCAGCCTACAGGGGAGAGGCAATCAGCCCCAGCATTTT | CASSLQGRGNQPQHF
TRBJ1-5 | TRBV28 | . | . | TGTGCCAGCAGCTCACGGGGGGGCCGATATCAGCCCCAGCATTTT | CASSSRGGRYQPQHF
TRBJ2-3 | TRBV4-1 | TRBD1 | few | TGCGCCAGCAGCCAAGTTAGTTCAGGGGGCTTCACAGATACGCAGTATTTT | CASSQVSSGGFTDTQYF
TRBJ2-5 | TRBV7-8 | . | . | TGTGCCAGCAGCTTTTTGCCGGGACTGCTTGTAGAGACCCAGTACTTC | CASSFLPGLLVETQYF
TRBJ2-3 | TRBV5-1 | . | . | TGCGCCAGCAGCTTGGAAGCCCCCATGCGCACAGATACGCAGTATTTT | CASSLEAPMRTDTQYF
TRBJ2-7 | TRBV19 | . | . | TGTGCCAGCCGAAGTGAGGGAGCTAACTCCTACGAGCAGTACTTC | CASRSEGANSYEQYF
TRBJ2-3 | TRBV11-2 | TRBD2 | . | TGTGCCAGCAGCTTAGAGGGGCGGGAGACAATAGATACGCAGTATTTT | CASSLEGRETIDTQYF
TRBJ2-7 | TRBV10-3 | . | . | TGTGCCATCAGTGCCCGGGACTTAAGGCAAGACGAGCAGTACTTC | CAISARDLRQDEQYF
TRBJ2-1 | TRBV9 | TRBD2 | . | TGTGCCAGCAGCAGCGGGACTAGCTTATACAATGAGCAGTTCTTC | CASSSGTSLYNEQFF
TRBJ1-5 | TRBV7-3 | TRBD1 | . | TGTGCCAGCAGGCCTAGACAGGGGTTAACACTGTGTAGCAATCAGCCCCAGCATTTT | CASRPRQGLTLCSNQPQHF
TRBJ2-2 | TRBV4-1 | TRBD2 | . | TGCGCCAGCAGCCAGCTCCCGGGACTAGCGGACACCGGGGAGCTGTTTTTT | CASSQLPGLADTGELFF
TRBJ1-3 | TRBV27 | . | . | TGTGCCAGCAAACCAGGGCCTTTGTTCTCTGGAAACACCATATATTTT | CASKPGPLFSGNTIYF
TRBJ2-1 | TRBV2 | TRBD2 | . | TGTGCCAGCAGTGAACAGGGAGGGGTTTATGAGCAGTTCTTC | CASSEQGGVYEQFF
TRBJ2-7 | TRBV19 | . | . | TGTGCCAGTTCCTTAAGGAGGGAACTAGCTAACGAGCAGTACTTC | CASSLRRELANEQYF
TRBJ2-5 | TRBV28 | TRBD2 | . | TGTGCCAGCACCGGAGCGGGAGGGCCCCACGAGACCCAGTACTTC | CASTGAGGPHETQYF
TRBJ1-5 | TRBV28 | TRBD1 | . | TGTGCCAGCAGTAAAAGGACAGGGGCCCATCAGCCCCAGCATTTT | CASSKRTGAHQPQHF
TRBJ1-5 | TRBV28 | . | . | TGTGCCAGCACCCCGGGGGGCAGCAATCAGCCCCAGCATTTT | CASTPGGSNQPQHF